The 28 T cell receptor beta chains given below trace back to one sample, sequenced in a study of blood T cells in healthy people across ages. With a J-beta primer mix and a sample-barcoded 5' primer, a second PCR ran about 7 to 12 cycles. TCRdb used MiXCR to reprocess the 5' RACE reads, holding one entry per CDR3 protein. The sample includes 1.5 million to 2 million distinct CDR3 sequences, around half of them seen just once. The sample was blood. Receptors originate from a middle-aged woman in good health.

This chain links TRBV18 with TRBJ2-1, with TRBD1 matching 8 bases. V lost 6 bases, J lost 6 bases, and 13 bases stayed unmatched. CDR1 is KGHSH, CDR2 LQKENI, per germline. The CDR3 is 16 residues long. Written as DNA, the CDR3 is TGTGCCAGCTCGGCCGGGACAGGTGACAAATTCAATGAGCAGTTCTTC. This sequence encodes CASSAGTGDKFNEQFF.

This clonotype was counted between two and nine times. The chain has TRBV27 and TRBJ2-5; D gene ambiguous. In germline, CDR1 is MNHEY, CDR2 SMNVEV (reference sequence). The V gene lost 1 base and the J gene lost 5 bases, with 11 bases spanning the gap. The CDR3 runs 14 residues. CDR3 DNA sequence: TGTGCCAGCAGTTTATTCACAAACGGGGAGACCCAGTACTTC. Amino acids: CASSLFTNGETQYF.

V gene TRBV4-1 combines with J gene TRBJ1-5; D gene uncertain. V was clipped by 2 bases and J by 5 bases, with 19 bases between them. CDR1 is MGHRA and CDR2 is YSYEKL in the germline V gene. CDR3 length: 17 amino acids. The CDR3 region is CASSQKLGSQLDQPQHF. The CDR3 DNA reads TGCGCCAGCAGCCAAAAGTTAGGGAGTCAGCTGGATCAGCCCCAGCATTTT.

The CDR3 DNA reads TGTGCCAGCAGTGAACTAAGACAGCGTAACAATGAGCAGTTCTTC. This encodes CASSELRQRNNEQFF. This chain joins TRBV2 and TRBJ2-1; perhaps TRBD1 as D (5 bases). CDR1 and CDR2 from the germline V gene are SNHLY and FYNNEI. V was trimmed by 2 bases and J by 5 bases, leaving 13 bases between them. The CDR3 has 15 amino acids.

The V call is TRBV27, the J call TRBJ2-3; TRBD2 matches 13 bases. The CDR3 contains 14 residues. CDR1 MNHEY and CDR2 SMNVEV come from the germline V gene (reference sequence). Trimming cost V 5 bases and J 8 bases; bases outside gene matches: 4. The CDR3 region is CASSHTSGGATQYF. In DNA form, the CDR3 reads TGTGCCAGCAGTCACACTAGCGGGGGGGCTACGCAGTATTTT.

Many counts were recorded for this clonotype. The chain joins TRBV27 to TRBJ1-2; 7 nucleotides line up with TRBD1. V gave up 5 bases and J gave up 0 bases; unmatched junction bases: 12. The CDR3 runs to 17 residues. Germline CDR1 reads MNHEY; CDR2 reads SMNVEV (reference sequence). DNA of the CDR3: TGTGCCAGCAGTCTATACGGGACAGCCGCCACTAACTATGGCTACACCTTC. Protein sequence: CASSLYGTAATNYGYTF.

The chain combines TRBV5-1 with TRBJ1-4; D is uncertain. CDR1 is SGHRS and CDR2 is YFSETQ in the germline V gene. CDR3 length: 14 residues. V lost 1 base and J 4 bases, leaving 8 bases between the germline ends. CDR3: CASSLQWGNEKLFF. CDR3 coding DNA: TGCGCCAGCAGCTTGCAATGGGGTAATGAAAAACTGTTTTTT.

As to this clonotype: The junction departs from germline at one end; a sequencing error may be responsible. The chain is built from TRBV14 and TRBJ2-1; D uncertain. Germline V CDR1 and CDR2: SGHDN, FVKESK. This CDR3 is built from 18 residues. In DNA form, the CDR3 reads TGTGCCAGAAGCCATCCTACCGGGCCGTTGGACTCCTACAATGAGCAGTTCTTC. Protein: CARSHPTGPLDSYNEQFF.

This clonotype was detected only a few times. In DNA, the CDR3 is TGTGCCAGCAGCCAAGCGGCAGCGTACAATGAGCAGTTCTTC. Its translation: CASSQAAAYNEQFF. The gene calls are TRBV4-2 and TRBJ2-1; the D is unclear. The length of the CDR3 is 14 residues. V was pared by 1 base and J by 4 bases, with 8 bases between. Germline V gives CDR1 LGHNA, CDR2 YNFKEQ.

This clonotype occurred a few times. The chain has TRBV5-1 and TRBJ2-7; TRBD1 matches at 8 bases. The CDR3 consists of 13 residues. The V gene end was trimmed by 8 bases and the J gene end by 4 bases; junction bases not matched to a gene: 8. Germline V gene data show CDR1 as SGHRS and CDR2 as YFSETQ. The CDR3 protein is CASSGQAKYEQYF. In DNA form, the CDR3 reads TGCGCCAGTTCGGGACAGGCTAAATACGAGCAGTACTTC.

The chain recombines TRBV6-2 or TRBV6-3 with TRBJ2-5; no reliable D call. CDR1 MNHEY and CDR2 SVGEGT come from the germline V gene. V lost 10 bases and J lost 5, with 17 bases in between. This CDR3 contains 13 residues. For the CDR3, the DNA is TGTGCCACGCGAGGAGTGCTCCCGGAGACCCAGTACTTC. It codes for CATRGVLPETQYF.

V usage is TRBV5-1 and J usage is TRBJ2-4; D is undetermined. The better agreement between TRBJ2-7 and the DNA end casts doubt on the J call. The CDR3 sequence is 14 residues long. Germline V gives CDR1 SGHRS, CDR2 YFSETQ. The CDR3, as DNA: TGCGCCAGCAGCATCCGTTCTGGGGTCGGCGAGCAGTACTTC. Residues: CASSIRSGVGEQYF.

At least ten counts were recorded for this clonotype. The chain is built from TRBV14 and TRBJ2-5, with D maybe TRBD1 (5 bases). There are 13 residues in the CDR3. Trimming cost V 1 base and J 7 bases, with 10 bases left between them. Germline V gene lookup returns CDR1 SGHDN and CDR2 FVKESK. CDR3 protein: CASSQVTGRTQYF. CDR3 DNA: TGTGCCAGCAGCCAAGTTACAGGCCGGACCCAGTACTTC. The complete variable domain, with remaining parts taken from reference TRBV14 and TRBJ2-5, reads EAGVTQFPSHSVIEKGQTVTLRCDPISGHDNLYWYRRVMGKEIKFLLHFVKESKQDESGMPNNRFLAERTGGTYSTLKVQPAELEDSGVYFCASSQVTGRTQYFGPGTRLLVL.

The chain is built from TRBV20-1 and TRBJ1-6, with 9 bases aligning to TRBD1. V gave up 3 bases and J gave up 10 bases; unmatched junction bases: 7. The CDR3 consists of 14 residues. CDR1 is DFQATT, CDR2 SNEGSKA, per germline (reference sequence). This chain's CDR3 is CSASWGQGDSPLHF. The CDR3 DNA is TGCAGTGCTAGTTGGGGACAGGGCGACTCACCCCTCCACTTT.

This clonotype was seen a single time. CDR3 amino acids: CASSQTRLDASYEQYF. CDR3 nucleotide sequence: TGTGCCAGCAGCCAAACCAGACTAGACGCTAGCTACGAGCAGTACTTC. The J gene is TRBJ2-7, the V gene TRBV4-2; D perhaps matches TRBD2 (6 bases). This CDR3 has 16 amino acids. Germline CDR1 is LGHNA and CDR2 is YNFKEQ. Trimming shortened V by 2 bases and J by 3 bases, and 17 bases separated the two germline ends.

This chain joins TRBV7-2 and TRBJ1-5, with TRBD1 matching 10 bases. In germline, CDR1 is SGHTA, CDR2 FQGNSA. V lost 4 bases, J lost 2 bases, and 17 bases stayed unmatched. The CDR3 length is 20 residues. The CDR3 protein is CASSSIPGQGLGDGNQPQHF. CDR3 sequence (DNA): TGTGCCAGCAGCTCAATACCGGGACAGGGGTTGGGTGACGGCAATCAGCCCCAGCATTTT.

The V gene is TRBV13, the J gene TRBJ2-1; 8 nucleotides line up with TRBD2. Germline V gene sequence: CDR1 PRHDT, CDR2 FYEKMQ (reference sequence). V shed 4 bases, J shed 0 bases, and the junction held 23 bases outside the gene matches. This CDR3 is 22 amino acids long. Here the CDR3 reads CASSSVITGRTSGKSSYNEQFF. The CDR3 DNA reads as TGTGCCAGCAGCTCCGTAATCACAGGGCGAACTAGCGGTAAGAGCTCCTACAATGAGCAGTTCTTC. Drawing the rest from reference TRBV13 and TRBJ2-1, the complete variable domain is AAGVIQSPRHLIKEKRETATLKCYPIPRHDTVYWYQQGPGQDPQFLISFYEKMQSDKGSIPDRFSAQQFSDYHSELNMSSLELGDSALYFCASSSVITGRTSGKSSYNEQFFGPGTRLTVL.

This sequence joins TRBV5-8 and TRBJ1-2; 11 nucleotides align to TRBD1. CDR1 SGHTS and CDR2 YDEGEE come from the germline V gene. The CDR3 has 16 residues. With 3 bases clipped from V and 6 bases from J, the junction kept 10 bases outside the gene matches. Here the CDR3 reads CASSWSGTGGRDGYTF. In DNA, the CDR3 is TGTGCCAGCAGCTGGTCCGGGACAGGGGGTAGAGATGGCTACACCTTC. The full variable domain, rest sourced from reference TRBV5-8 and TRBJ1-2, is EAGVTQSPTHLIKTRGQQATLRCSPISGHTSVYWYQQALGLGLQFLLWYDEGEERNRGNFPPRFSGRQFPNYSSELNVNALELEDSALYLCASSWSGTGGRDGYTFGSGTRLTVV.

The rearrangement joins TRBV6-5 to TRBJ2-4; no clear D gene. The CDR3 contains 16 residues. Trimming removed 5 bases at V and 0 bases at J, with 14 bases between. Germline V gene lookup returns CDR1 MNHEY and CDR2 SVGAGI. Here the CDR3 reads CASSPRWWEAKNIQYF. CDR3 coding DNA: TGTGCCAGCAGTCCCCGGTGGTGGGAAGCCAAAAACATTCAGTACTTC.

This chain connects TRBV6-5 to TRBJ2-3, with 10 bases fitting TRBD2. This CDR3 comprises 15 residues. Germline trimming cut 2 bases from V and 2 bases from J; bases unmatched to any gene: 1. Germline assignment: CDR1 MNHEY and CDR2 SVGAGI. The CDR3 DNA sequence: TGTGCCAGCAGTTACGGGACTAGCGTCACAGATACGCAGTATTTT. This translates into CASSYGTSVTDTQYF.

V is TRBV9 and J is TRBJ2-1; D could derive from TRBD1 or TRBD2 (6 bases each). The CDR3 has 17 amino acids. The germline gives CDR1 SGDLS, CDR2 YYNGEE. The germline V and J ends were trimmed by 3 bases and 8 bases, with 24 bases remaining between them. This CDR3 is CASSAKTPTEGEDEQFF. CDR3 DNA sequence: TGTGCCAGCAGCGCCAAGACCCCGACGGAGGGGGAGGATGAGCAGTTCTTC.

The chain links TRBV6-2 or TRBV6-3 to TRBJ2-2; D uncertain. The length of the CDR3 is 13 residues. Germline CDR1 is MNHEY and CDR2 is SVGEGT. The germline V and J ends were trimmed by 5 bases and 5 bases, with 9 bases remaining between them. The CDR3 DNA reads TGTGCCAGCAGTCGACTTCCTACCGGGGAGCTGTTTTTT. Translating it yields CASSRLPTGELFF.

V is TRBV7-9 and J is TRBJ1-2; tentatively, D is TRBD1 (5 bases). Trimming stripped 5 bases from V and 5 bases from J, with 18 bases between. This CDR3 region has 15 residues. CDR1 and CDR2 (germline): SEHNR, FQNEAQ (reference sequence). The CDR3 DNA sequence: TGTGCCAGCAGCCCCAGCTTGGGGGGGAAGTATGGCTACACCTTC. Its translation: CASSPSLGGKYGYTF.

This clonotype has only a few counts. The genes are TRBV20-1 and TRBJ2-3, with no clear D. The CDR3 length is 14 residues. V was cut by 0 bases and J by 2 bases, with 9 bases left in between. Germline V CDR1 and CDR2: DFQATT, SNEGSKA (reference sequence). The CDR3 here is CSAREQLDTDTQYF. The CDR3 nucleotides read TGCAGTGCTAGAGAACAGCTAGACACAGATACGCAGTATTTT.

This rearrangement joins TRBV11-2 to TRBJ2-5, with D perhaps matching TRBD2 (6 bases). The CDR3 is 13 residues long. Deletions cut 1 base from V and 11 bases from J, with 14 bases between. Germline lookup yields CDR1 SGHAT and CDR2 FQNNGV. The CDR3 loop is CASSLGGRSGQYF. The CDR3 DNA reads TGTGCCAGCAGCTTAGGGGGCAGAAGCGGGCAGTACTTC.

To note about this clonotype: This may come from a read error, since a much larger clone is one base off. The chain couples TRBV20-1 to TRBJ2-7; 7 bases are shared with TRBD1. Trimming cost V 6 bases and J 1 base; bases outside gene matches: 6. CDR1 and CDR2 from the germline V gene are DFQATT and SNEGSKA (reference sequence). This CDR3 has 13 amino acids. CDR3 nucleotides: TGCAGTGCAGGGGACAGAAATTCCTACGAGCAGTACTTC. It translates to CSAGDRNSYEQYF.

This clonotype turned up a few times. This sequence joins TRBV20-1 and TRBJ2-6, with D possibly being TRBD1 or TRBD2 (7 bases each). Germline CDR1 and CDR2: DFQATT and SNEGSKA (reference sequence). This CDR3 comprises 18 residues. Trimming cost V 5 bases and J 0 bases, with 20 bases left between them. CDR3 amino acids: CSAPLDREGLSGANVLTF. CDR3 nucleotides: TGCAGTGCTCCCCTTGACAGGGAGGGACTCTCTGGGGCCAACGTCCTGACTTTC.

This clonotype was picked up a small number of times. The chain links TRBV4-3 to TRBJ2-5; 8 nucleotides match TRBD2. CDR1 and CDR2 (germline): LGHNA, YSLEER. The CDR3 consists of 17 residues. Trimming cost V 1 base and J 7 bases; bases outside gene matches: 14. The CDR3 is CASSQVIGGAVGGTQYF. For the CDR3, the DNA is TGCGCCAGCAGCCAAGTAATCGGGGGGGCGGTTGGAGGGACCCAGTACTTC.